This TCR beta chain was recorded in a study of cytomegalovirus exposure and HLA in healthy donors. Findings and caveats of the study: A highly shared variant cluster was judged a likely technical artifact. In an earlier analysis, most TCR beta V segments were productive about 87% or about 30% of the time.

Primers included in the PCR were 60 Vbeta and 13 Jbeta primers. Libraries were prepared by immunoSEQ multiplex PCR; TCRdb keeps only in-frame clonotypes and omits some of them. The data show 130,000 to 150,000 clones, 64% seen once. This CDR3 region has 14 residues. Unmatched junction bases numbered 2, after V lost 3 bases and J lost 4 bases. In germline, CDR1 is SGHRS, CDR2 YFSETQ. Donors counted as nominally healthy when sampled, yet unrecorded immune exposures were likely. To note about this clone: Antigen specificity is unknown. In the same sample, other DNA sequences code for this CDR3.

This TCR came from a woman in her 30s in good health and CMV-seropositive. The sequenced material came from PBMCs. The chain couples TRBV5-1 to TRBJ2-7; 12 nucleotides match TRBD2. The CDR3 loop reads CASSSGLAGYEQYF. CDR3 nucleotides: TGCGCCAGCAGCTCAGGACTAGCGGGATACGAGCAGTACTTC.